The T cell receptor beta chain under discussion was sequenced for a study of Ad26.COV2.S vaccination and SARS-CoV-2 variants. Whole-study context: Into the muscle, Ad26.COV2.S was dosed once or twice, 56 days apart. Regarding the study as a whole: Those who received vaccine or placebo ended up with similar non-spike TCR breadth.

Assay: immunoSEQ multiplex PCR; the TCRdb copy retains only in-frame clones and omits some. The profile covers 400,000 to 450,000 clones, with 80% to 95% appearing a single time and 10% to 15% taken by the ten largest. The treatment denotes: 15 to 20 received Ad26.COV2.S at low or high dose, single or two shots; several received placebo; per-sample allocation not given. Sampling occurred on day 63 after the first vaccine or placebo injection. Expression of Wuhan-strain SARS-CoV-2 spike came from the Ad26 vector that formed the vaccine. This clone was observed many times. Its antigen is currently unknown. CDR3 size: 15 residues. V dropped 5 bases and J dropped 3 bases, with 15 bases sitting between them. Looked up from germline, CDR1 is MDHEN and CDR2 is SYDVKM.

V gene TRBV28 combines with J gene TRBJ2-3; possible D gene TRBD1, 6 bases. This sequence originates from a person aged 18-65 years who received the Ad26.COV2.S COVID-19 vaccine or a placebo. The sequencing used peripheral blood, collected in a trial of Ad26.COV2.S vaccine versus placebo. CDR3 sequence reads: CASSPPTGLTDTQYF. Here the CDR3 DNA reads TGTGCCAGCAGTCCCCCGACAGGTCTGACAGATACGCAGTATTTT.